Below are 13 T cell receptor beta chains sequenced from a single sample in a study of control samples from healthy donors and cancer patients. Clones were sequenced by immunoSEQ multiplex PCR, and TCRdb holds only the in-frame ones, with some missing. The sample holds about 150,000 clones; more than 85% are singletons and the top ten take 2% to 2.5%. Sequenced sample: blood. The receptors originated from a man aged 50 to 60 in good health.

The chain carries TRBV6-1 and TRBJ2-2, with TRBD2 matching over 7 bases. Trimming cost V 2 bases and J 6 bases; bases outside gene matches: 6. The CDR3 sequence is 15 residues long. Germline CDR1 is MNHNS and CDR2 is SASEGT. The CDR3 bases are TGTGCCAGCAGTGAAAGGGGACTATGGGCCGGGGAGCTGTTTTTT. Translation gives CASSERGLWAGELFF.

J is TRBJ1-1 and V is TRBV5-1; tentative D call: TRBD1 (5 bases). The length of the CDR3 is 15 residues. Germline assignment: CDR1 SGHRS and CDR2 YFSETQ. The V end lost 0 bases, the J end lost 1 base, and 10 bases lay between the germline ends. Here the CDR3 reads CASSLDRGTNTEAFF. CDR3 sequence (DNA): TGCGCCAGCAGCTTGGATAGGGGAACGAACACTGAAGCTTTCTTT.

The chain carries TRBV5-1 and TRBJ1-2; no reliable D call. CDR3 length: 13 residues. Germline V lookup: CDR1 SGHRS, CDR2 YFSETQ. V shed 5 bases and J shed 0 bases, with 8 bases lying between them. The CDR3 reads CASSQGANYGYTF. CDR3 nucleotides: TGCGCCAGCAGTCAAGGAGCTAACTATGGCTACACCTTC.

J is TRBJ2-2 and V is TRBV5-4; the D call may be TRBD1 or TRBD2 (5 bases each). The CDR3 length is 15 residues. The germline V gene encodes CDR1 SGHNT and CDR2 YYREEE (reference sequence). Trimming pared 2 bases from V and 2 bases from J, leaving 10 bases between. The CDR3 region has the DNA TGTGCCAGCAGCTTTCCCGGGGCAAACACCGGGGAGCTGTTTTTT. It encodes CASSFPGANTGELFF.

V and J are TRBV3-1 (or the pseudogene TRBV3-2) and TRBJ2-7, with a weak D call TRBD2 (5 bases). Germline V gene lookup returns CDR1 LGHDT and CDR2 YNNKEL (reference sequence). Trimming took off 4 bases at V and 6 bases at J, with 22 bases between the two ends. The CDR3 sequence is 16 residues long. CDR3 sequence (DNA): TGTGCCAGCAGCCGCTCACGGGGTATAAGGGAGTTCGAGCAGTACTTC. Amino acid sequence: CASSRSRGIREFEQYF.

This chain links TRBV5-1 with TRBJ2-2; 9 positions agree with TRBD2. In germline, CDR1 is SGHRS, CDR2 YFSETQ. J gave up 5 bases and V 4 bases, and 6 bases lay outside the gene matches. This CDR3 is built from 15 residues. This chain's CDR3 is CASSLSGRMTGELFF. CDR3 coding DNA: TGCGCCAGCAGCCTAAGCGGGAGGATGACCGGGGAGCTGTTTTTT.

The gene calls are TRBV25-1 and TRBJ2-2; D might be TRBD1 or TRBD2, each matching 7 bases. Germline assignment: CDR1 MGHDK and CDR2 SYGVNS. The V and J ends lost 2 bases and 7 bases respectively, with 17 bases between them. The CDR3 has 16 residues. The CDR3: CASSEGQAGGDGELFF. Written as DNA, the CDR3 is TGTGCCAGCAGTGAAGGTCAGGCAGGGGGGGACGGGGAGCTGTTTTTT.

The gene calls are TRBV6-5 and TRBJ2-6, with a tentative D call TRBD1 (5 bases). The V gene's germline CDR1 is MNHEY and CDR2 SVGAGI. The CDR3 is 15 residues long. The germline V and J ends were trimmed by 6 bases and 1 base, with 10 bases remaining between them. In DNA form, the CDR3 reads TGTGCCAGCAGGGGGCCATGGTCTGGGGCCAACGTCCTGACTTTC. This encodes CASRGPWSGANVLTF.

This chain links TRBV28 with TRBJ2-7; 8 nucleotides line up with TRBD1. With 5 bases clipped from V and 3 bases from J, the junction kept 6 bases outside the gene matches. The CDR3 consists of 14 residues. Germline CDR1 is MDHEN and CDR2 is SYDVKM. DNA for the CDR3: TGTGCCAGCAGTCCGGACAGGGTTGTCTACGAGCAGTACTTC. Translated, it gives CASSPDRVVYEQYF.

The genes are TRBV11-2 and TRBJ1-2; TRBD1 matches 7 bases. The CDR3 is 16 amino acids. Germline V gene data show CDR1 as SGHAT and CDR2 as FQNNGV. V gave up 6 bases and J gave up 3 bases; unmatched junction bases: 13. CDR3 sequence (DNA): TGTGCCAGCAGTTCCCAGCGACAGGGAGGTGACTATGGCTACACCTTC. Residues: CASSSQRQGGDYGYTF. The full variable domain, its missing parts supplied by reference TRBV11-2 and TRBJ1-2, is EAGVAQSPRYKIIEKRQSVAFWCNPISGHATLYWYQQILGQGPKLLIQFQNNGVVDDSQLPKDRFSAERLKGVDSTLKIQPAKLEDSAVYLCASSSQRQGGDYGYTFGSGTRLTVV.

This chain links TRBV7-2 with TRBJ2-2; 12 bases agree with TRBD2. V was clipped by 1 base and J by 7 bases; unmatched bases: 4. Looked up from germline, CDR1 is SGHTA and CDR2 is FQGNSA. The CDR3 loop spans 16 amino acids. This CDR3 is CASSLGLAGVYGELFF. CDR3 coding DNA: TGTGCCAGCAGCTTAGGACTAGCGGGAGTTTACGGGGAGCTGTTTTTT.

The J gene is TRBJ2-5, the V gene TRBV5-1, with 9 nucleotides matching TRBD1. The ends lost 4 bases at V and 4 bases at J; junction bases unmatched: 8. This CDR3 has 15 amino acids. CDR1 and CDR2 (germline): SGHRS, YFSETQ. The CDR3 here is CASSLIQGARETQYF. The DNA for the CDR3 is TGCGCCAGCAGCCTTATACAGGGGGCACGAGAGACCCAGTACTTC.

The V call is TRBV18, the J call TRBJ2-5, with a possible D match to TRBD2 (6 bases). The V end was cut by 3 bases, the J end by 2 bases, with 13 bases between. The germline CDR1 and CDR2 sequences are KGHSH and LQKENI. This CDR3 region has 15 residues. The CDR3, as DNA: TGTGCCAGCTCACCGCCCGGGGGTTGGCAAGAGACCCAGTACTTC. This encodes CASSPPGGWQETQYF.